This T cell receptor beta chain was captured by sequencing in a study of identical twins. With template switching, a universal primer site was added, and the cDNA carried unique molecular identifiers. Each CDR3 protein is one row after TCRdb ran MiXCR on the 5' RACE reads. The table records approximately 700,000 distinct CDR3 sequences, around a sixth of them present only once. Trimming shortened V by 4 bases and J by 6 bases, and 19 bases separated the two germline ends. CDR3 length: 15 amino acids. From germline, CDR1 is SGHKS and CDR2 YYEKEE (reference sequence). The sample was also reused in another study, on T cells expressing NK-cell markers. That source reports: Sorted CD3+CD56+NKG2C+, CD3+CD56+NKG2C- and CD3+CD56-NKG2C+ T cells supplied TCR beta repertoires. Dominant NKG2C+ clonotype frequencies of about 1.0-8% of CD8+ T cells were measured in more than 5 donors. Dominance of the CD3+CD56-NKG2C+ fraction by these clonotypes also held in a handful of donors.

The chain is built from TRBV5-5 and TRBJ1-2; unclear D gene. This TCR was sampled from a woman under 30 in good health. Sequences were obtained from PBMCs. The CDR3 loop is CASSRFQGRGDGYTF. The CDR3 DNA follows: TGTGCCAGCAGCCGTTTCCAAGGGCGCGGGGATGGCTACACCTTC.